This note documents a single T cell receptor (beta chain) sequence. Antigen unknown. TCRdb re-called the multiplex PCR reads with MiXCR, one entry per CDR3 protein. The table records 60,000 to 75,000 distinct CDR3 sequences, roughly 59% of them present only once. The sample originates from a study of breast tumors, draining lymph nodes, adjacent tissues. Study observations and caveats: Luminal-like breast cancer showed significantly greater tumor-nontumor repertoire similarity than basal-like breast cancer did. Tumors had less TCR diversity than lymph nodes, more than nontumor tissue. That most tumor T cells come from lymph nodes remained unproven.

Germline CDR1 SGHAT, CDR2 FQNNGV. The CDR3 runs 14 residues. The V gene lost 3 bases and the J gene lost 4 bases, with 12 bases spanning the gap. This receptor was obtained from a female donor with breast cancer. Some clones in this sample may be carry-over from other donors' samples. The chain recombines TRBV11-2 with TRBJ2-5; D may be TRBD1 or TRBD2 (6 bases each). The sample consisted of breast tumor tissue. The CDR3 bases are TGTGCCAGCAGCTTGGGGGGCACACGAGAGACCCAGTACTTC. Protein sequence: CASSLGGTRETQYF.